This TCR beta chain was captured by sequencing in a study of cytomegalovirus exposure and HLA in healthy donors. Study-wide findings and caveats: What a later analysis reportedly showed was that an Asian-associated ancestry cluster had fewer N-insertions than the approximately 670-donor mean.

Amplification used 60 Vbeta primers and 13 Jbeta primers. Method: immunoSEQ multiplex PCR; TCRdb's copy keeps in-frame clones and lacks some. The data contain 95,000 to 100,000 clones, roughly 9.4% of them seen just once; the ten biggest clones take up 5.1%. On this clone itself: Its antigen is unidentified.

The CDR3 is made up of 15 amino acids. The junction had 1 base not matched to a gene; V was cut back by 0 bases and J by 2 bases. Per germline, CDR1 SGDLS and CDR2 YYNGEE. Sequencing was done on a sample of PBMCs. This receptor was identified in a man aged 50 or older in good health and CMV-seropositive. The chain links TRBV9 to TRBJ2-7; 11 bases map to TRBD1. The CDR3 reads CASSVGGQGAYEQYF. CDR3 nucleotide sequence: TGTGCCAGCAGCGTAGGGGGACAGGGGGCCTACGAGCAGTACTTC.